This TCR beta chain was captured in a study of T-cell reconstitution after alpha-beta-depleted transplantation in children. Trimming removed 3 bases from V and 2 bases from J, with 14 bases in between. Germline CDR1 SEHNR, CDR2 FQNEAQ (reference sequence). The CDR3 extends over 15 amino acids. A library of TCRbeta sequences, prepared with unique molecular identifiers, was generated. Using its own MiXCR run on the PCR reads, TCRdb lists one record per CDR3 protein. Counted here are about 400,000 distinct CDR3 sequences, around 21% occurring once; the ten biggest clones make up 3.5% to 4%. The source of this sequence is a human donor who donated a stem cell graft to a child with acute myeloid leukemia. The sequences come from PBMCs from the stem cell graft donor, collected from the stem cell graft. V usage is TRBV7-9 and J usage is TRBJ2-7; possibly TRBD1 or TRBD2 for D (5 bases each). The CDR3 DNA reads as TGTGCCAGCAGCTTGGCCGGGACGGGGCCCTACGAGCAGTACTTC. The encoded protein is CASSLAGTGPYEQYF.